The next 27 T cell receptor beta chains were all read from a single sample in a study of metastatic and nonmetastatic thyroid tumors. Via MiXCR, TCRdb re-called the PCR reads. The sample contains some 7,800 clones, roughly 31% of which appear only once. There were no patients who had received any treatment before thyroid surgery. The sample comprised tumor tissue. The origin of the receptors is a female donor with papillary thyroid cancer or a benign thyroid nodule (not recorded which). Some clones in this sample may be carry-over from other donors' samples.

In its sample, this clone is medium-sized. This rearrangement joins TRBV24-1 to TRBJ2-5; no clear D gene. CDR1 is KGHDR and CDR2 is SFDVKD in the germline V gene. The CDR3 has 13 amino acids. Trimming left V 5 bases short and J 3 bases short, with 9 bases between. CDR3 in DNA: TGTGCCACCAGTGCTGTGGTAGAAGAGACCCAGTACTTC. This encodes CATSAVVEETQYF.

The CDR3 loop reads CASSQAGGETQYF. The DNA of the CDR3 is TGTGCCAGCAGCCAGGCGGGGGGAGAGACCCAGTACTTC. The rearrangement uses TRBV13 and TRBJ2-5; 8 bases are shared with TRBD2. The V gene end was trimmed by 5 bases and the J gene end by 4 bases; junction bases not matched to a gene: 3. CDR1 is PRHDT and CDR2 is FYEKMQ in the germline V gene (reference sequence). This CDR3 is built from 13 residues.

The V gene is TRBV6-1, the J gene TRBJ1-3; D gene ambiguous. The CDR3 extends over 14 amino acids. With 6 bases removed from V and 1 base from J, the gap between germline ends came to 10 bases. Germline lookup yields CDR1 MNHNS and CDR2 SASEGT. The CDR3 here is CASRDFGSGNTIYF. The CDR3 DNA reads as TGTGCCAGCAGGGATTTCGGGTCTGGAAACACCATATATTTT.

In this sample, this clone is medium-sized (0.01 to 0.1%). The chain combines TRBV7-6 with TRBJ2-2; no clear D. The CDR3 has 14 residues. Germline-derived CDR1 and CDR2 are SGHVS and FNYEAQ. The V gene lost 4 bases and the J gene lost 2 bases, with 8 bases spanning the gap. For the CDR3, the DNA is TGTGCCAGCAGCTCTAATCAAAACACCGGGGAGCTGTTTTTT. Its translation is CASSSNQNTGELFF. Full variable domain (rest looked up from reference TRBV7-6 and TRBJ2-2): GAGVSQSPRYKVTKRGQDVALRCDPISGHVSLYWYRQALGQGPEFLTYFNYEAQQDKSGLPNDRFSAERPEGSISTLTIQRTEQRDSAMYRCASSSNQNTGELFFGEGSRLTVL.

This clone rates as medium-sized. CDR3 residues: CASSLSGGKSYTF. The CDR3, as DNA: TGTGCCAGCAGTTTAAGCGGGGGGAAGAGCTACACCTTC. This chain uses TRBV12-3 or TRBV12-4 with TRBJ1-2; TRBD1 might be the D (5 bases). CDR3 length: 13 residues. V was clipped by 2 bases and J by 9 bases, with 13 bases between them.

V usage is TRBV7-3 and J usage is TRBJ1-6; no firm D call. CDR3 length equals 14 residues. Germline V gene data show CDR1 as SGHTA and CDR2 as FQGTGA. V gave up 0 bases and J gave up 8 bases, with 8 bases separating them. Here the CDR3 reads CASSLTGKDSPLHF. The CDR3 region has the DNA TGTGCCAGCAGCTTAACAGGGAAGGATTCACCCCTCCACTTT.

The chain uses TRBV6-1 and TRBJ1-2, with 8 bases fitting TRBD1. CDR3 length: 12 amino acids. From germline, CDR1 is MNHNS and CDR2 SASEGT. With 6 bases clipped from V and 8 bases from J, the junction kept 5 bases outside the gene matches. The CDR3 reads CASRAGGGGYTF. As DNA, the CDR3 is TGTGCCAGCAGGGCAGGGGGCGGCGGCTACACCTTC.

On this clone: At one of its ends the junction is not consistent with the germline gene, which may arise from a read error. The chain links TRBV11-1 to TRBJ2-3; the match to TRBD1 covers 9 bases. CDR1 is SGHAT, CDR2 FQDESV, per germline (reference sequence). This CDR3 region has 15 residues. The CDR3 here is CACSGRDRATDTQYF. Here the CDR3 DNA reads TGTGCCTGCAGCGGCCGGGACAGGGCCACAGATACGCAGTATTTT.

As concerns this clone: Its ends do not fully match the called genes, so a read error is possible. The chain has TRBV6-8 and TRBJ1-2; no definite D call. Germline V gives CDR1 MNHGY, CDR2 SAAAGT. The CDR3 loop spans 13 amino acids. The CDR3 DNA follows: TGTGCCAGCAGTGACTCCGGGAACTATGGCTACACCTTC. Its translation is CASSDSGNYGYTF.

Comments on this clone: The junction does not match germline at one end; this may be a read error. This chain connects TRBV6-4 to TRBJ2-5; the match to TRBD1 covers 8 bases. This CDR3 spans 15 amino acids. Germline V CDR1 and CDR2: MRHNA, SNTAGT. Written as DNA, the CDR3 is TGTGCCAGCAGTTACTCTTCGGACAGGGAGGAGACCCAGTACTTC. This gives the protein CASSYSSDREETQYF.

The V call is TRBV6-2 or TRBV6-3, the J call TRBJ1-2; no firm D call. V shed 4 bases and J shed 1 base, with 4 bases lying between them. CDR1 is MNHEY and CDR2 is SVGEGT in the germline V gene. The CDR3 runs to 12 residues. The CDR3 DNA follows: TGTGCCAGCAGTTCTTATAACTATGGCTACACCTTC. This encodes CASSSYNYGYTF.

This clone qualifies as medium-sized. This may come from a read error, since a much larger clone is one base off. This chain connects TRBV11-2 to TRBJ2-2; 9 nucleotides line up with TRBD1. The CDR3 extends over 17 amino acids. Germline CDR1 SGHAT, CDR2 FQNNGV. The J segment lost 7 bases and the V segment lost 6 bases, leaving 15 bases of the junction unmatched. The CDR3 DNA sequence: TGTGCCAGCAGGGATTGGAGGACAGGGGTTTTGGGCGGGGAGCTGTTTTTT. It translates to CASRDWRTGVLGGELFF.

In its sample, this clone was seen a few times. V is TRBV2 and J is TRBJ2-7, with TRBD2 matching over 10 bases. After removal of 7 bases from V and 1 base from J, the junction contained 4 bases not matched to a gene. Germline values: CDR1 SNHLY, CDR2 FYNNEI. CDR3 length: 14 amino acids. In nucleotides, the CDR3 is TGTGCCAGCACACCGACTAGCGGGTCCTACGAGCAGTACTTC. Amino acid sequence: CASTPTSGSYEQYF.

This clone was observed once. The chain employs TRBV13 and TRBJ2-2; TRBD2 is a possible D gene (5 bases). Germline loops: CDR1 PRHDT, CDR2 FYEKMQ (reference sequence). V was shortened by 2 bases and J by 4 bases, with 14 bases between the two germline ends. CDR3 length equals 16 residues. This CDR3 reads CASSLWSQAGTGELFF. The CDR3 coding sequence is TGTGCCAGCAGCTTATGGTCGCAGGCGGGCACCGGGGAGCTGTTTTTT.

This clone was counted between two and nine times. V and J are TRBV12-3 or TRBV12-4 and TRBJ1-2, with a weak D call TRBD1 (6 bases). Trimming removed 0 bases at V and 4 bases at J, with 12 bases between. CDR3 length: 15 residues. The CDR3 reads CASSLALGGGYGYTF. The CDR3 DNA reads TGTGCCAGCAGTTTAGCGCTGGGGGGCGGCTATGGCTACACCTTC.

This clone was seen only a few times. CDR3 DNA sequence: TGTGCCAGTAGTACTTTGGGCCAAGGAAACACCATATATTTT. It specifies CASSTLGQGNTIYF. The V call is TRBV19, the J call TRBJ1-3; D is uncertain. Germline CDR1 LNHDA, CDR2 SQIVND (reference sequence). The CDR3 is made up of 14 amino acids. V was pared by 4 bases and J by 4 bases, with 11 bases between.

This rearrangement joins TRBV20-1 to TRBJ2-7, with 7 bases fitting TRBD1. The CDR3 runs 14 residues. Germline V gene lookup returns CDR1 DFQATT and CDR2 SNEGSKA (reference sequence). V lost 5 bases and J lost 1; bases outside the gene matches: 8. CDR3 coding DNA: TGCAGTGCTCTCCCTCGACAGGGTTCCTACGAGCAGTACTTC. It yields the protein CSALPRQGSYEQYF.

This clone is judged medium-sized. The chain is built from TRBV27 and TRBJ2-5; TRBD1 is a possible D gene (5 bases). Germline-derived CDR1 and CDR2 are MNHEY and SMNVEV (reference sequence). CDR3 size: 13 residues. Trimming removed 5 bases from V and 4 bases from J, with 11 bases in between. The CDR3 protein is CASSLRGRETQYF. As DNA, the CDR3 is TGTGCCAGCAGTCTTAGGGGTAGAGAGACCCAGTACTTC.

In its sample, this clone ranks as medium-sized. One junction end does not reproduce the germline sequence, and a read error may be involved. J is TRBJ2-7 and V is TRBV6-1, with D perhaps given as TRBD1 or TRBD2 (5 bases each). Germline loops: CDR1 MNHNS, CDR2 SASEGT. The CDR3 covers 12 residues. CDR3 loop: CASSSTPGRSHF. In DNA, the CDR3 is TGTGCCAGCAGCTCGACCCCGGGACGTTCACACTTC.

The chain uses TRBV25-1 and TRBJ2-5, with D unresolved. CDR1 MGHDK and CDR2 SYGVNS come from the germline V gene. V lost 4 bases, J lost 3 bases, and 3 bases lay in between. The CDR3 loop spans 11 amino acids. DNA for the CDR3: TGTGCCAGCAGTGGGGAAGAGACCCAGTACTTC. It yields the protein CASSGEETQYF.

The chain has TRBV6-1 and TRBJ2-2, with D tentatively TRBD1 (6 bases). Looked up from germline, CDR1 is MNHNS and CDR2 is SASEGT. This CDR3 region has 17 residues. V was pared by 6 bases and J by 0 bases, with 17 bases between. Here the CDR3 DNA reads TGTGCCAGCAGAAATCAGGGGTTACGCGCGAACACCGGGGAGCTGTTTTTT. It is translated as CASRNQGLRANTGELFF.

In its sample, this clone was seen a few times. The chain couples TRBV28 to TRBJ2-1; perhaps TRBD2 as D (6 bases). The CDR3 length is 16 residues. Trimming removed 6 bases from V and 1 base from J, with 16 bases in between. Germline V CDR1 and CDR2: MDHEN, SYDVKM. This chain's CDR3 is CASSSRSGSSYNEQFF. As DNA, the CDR3 is TGTGCCAGCAGCTCGCGCTCCGGGAGTTCCTACAATGAGCAGTTCTTC.

This clone was picked up a small number of times. This chain joins TRBV11-2 and TRBJ2-7; 7 bases align to TRBD1. The CDR3 has 16 amino acids. Germline-derived CDR1 and CDR2 are SGHAT and FQNNGV. The trim removed 1 base at V and 0 bases at J, leaving 6 bases unmatched. The CDR3 DNA is TGTGCCAGCAGCTTAGGGACGGGACAGTCCTCCTACGAGCAGTACTTC. Translating it yields CASSLGTGQSSYEQYF.

This clone ranks as medium-sized. The V gene is TRBV3-1, the J gene TRBJ1-3, with a tentative D call TRBD1 (6 bases). Looked up from germline, CDR1 is LGHDT and CDR2 is YNNKEL (reference sequence). V lost 3 bases and J 3 bases, leaving 18 bases between the germline ends. The CDR3 loop spans 17 amino acids. This CDR3 reads CASSHHTRGNSGNTIYF. The CDR3 coding sequence is TGTGCCAGCAGCCATCATACCAGGGGAAATAGTGGAAACACCATATATTTT.

This clone was seen repeatedly, ten times or more. This rearrangement joins TRBV28 to TRBJ1-5; D unclear. Germline values: CDR1 MDHEN, CDR2 SYDVKM. V lost 6 bases and J lost 4, with 10 bases in between. This CDR3 is 13 amino acids long. The CDR3, as DNA: TGTGCCAGCAGCCTCCGATCGAATCAGCCCCAGCATTTT. Its translation is CASSLRSNQPQHF.

The V gene is TRBV5-6, the J gene TRBJ1-1; 7 bases map to TRBD1. The ends lost 3 bases at V and 1 base at J; junction bases unmatched: 9. The CDR3 runs 16 residues. Germline V gene lookup returns CDR1 SGHDT and CDR2 YYEEEE. The CDR3 region is CASSSGQEVWNTEAFF. The CDR3 DNA is TGTGCCAGCAGCTCCGGACAGGAGGTCTGGAACACTGAAGCTTTCTTT.

This clone has only a few counts. This chain links TRBV19 with TRBJ1-4; D perhaps matches TRBD1 (5 bases). The CDR3 sequence is 13 residues long. In germline, CDR1 is LNHDA, CDR2 SQIVND (reference sequence). V was trimmed by 4 bases and J by 7 bases, leaving 10 bases between them. CDR3 loop: CASSTSGGEKLFF. The CDR3 bases are TGTGCCAGTAGTACCTCTGGGGGTGAAAAACTGTTTTTT. Supplemented by reference TRBV19 and TRBJ1-4, the full variable domain reads DGGITQSPKYLFRKEGQNVTLSCEQNLNHDAMYWYRQDPGQGLRLIYYSQIVNDFQKGDIAEGYSVSREKKESFPLTVTSAQKNPTAFYLCASSTSGGEKLFFGSGTQLSVL.